This T cell receptor beta chain was recovered during a study of identical twins. Study results and limitations: Out-of-frame beta sequences exhibited a weaker degree of excess twin sharing. Memory repertoires lacked the insertion deficit that abundant cord blood beta clonotypes showed.

Using its own MiXCR run on the 5' RACE reads, TCRdb lists one record per CDR3 protein. Among around 1.7 million distinct CDR3 sequences, about 32% were seen once, and the ten largest hold approximately 0.29%. V was pared by 8 bases and J by 0 bases, with 14 bases between. Germline V lookup: CDR1 DFQATT, CDR2 SNEGSKA (reference sequence). This CDR3 region has 15 residues. As regards this clonotype: Its cognate antigen is unknown.

Source material: cord blood. The source of this sequence is a newborn girl in good health. The chain carries TRBV20-1 and TRBJ2-6, with D unclear. The CDR3: CSPTAGPSGANVLTF. CDR3 DNA: TGCAGTCCGACGGCAGGTCCCTCTGGGGCCAACGTCCTGACTTTC.